The next 10 T cell receptor beta chains were all read from a single sample in a study of vaccination effects on CD4 cells after COVID-19. The assay was immunoSEQ multiplex PCR, and TCRdb's table has in-frame clones only and misses some. The sample lists 26,000 or so clones, approximately 80% seen once, with around 15% in the top ten. Sequencing followed a ViraFEST assay step that expanded antigen-specific CD4+ T cells with viral peptide pools. It was after approximately 11 days of culture that CD4+ T cells were isolated. The person acquired a PCR-confirmed SARS-CoV-2 infection between March and December 2020. These receptors' targets are unknown. This material consisted of CD4+ T cells from PBMCs cultured with HCoV-NL63 spike peptides, taken before COVID-19 vaccination. These receptors were collected from a human donor who had a prior SARS-CoV-2 infection.

The table lists this clone with a count of one. The chain couples TRBV2 to TRBJ2-5, with D unclear. With 6 bases removed from V and 1 base from J, the gap between germline ends came to 6 bases. The CDR3 extends over 12 amino acids. Germline loops: CDR1 SNHLY, CDR2 FYNNEI. The CDR3 DNA is TGTGCCAGCAGGGTCAGCCAAGAGACCCAGTACTTC. Translating gives CASRVSQETQYF.

This clone was counted only a few times. This chain joins TRBV12-5 and TRBJ1-5; D gene uncertain. This CDR3 is built from 15 residues. Trimming shortened V by 1 base and J by 0 bases, and 7 bases separated the two germline ends. Looked up from germline, CDR1 is LGHNT and CDR2 is FRNRAP. The CDR3 DNA is TGTGCTAGTGGTTTGGGGCGGAATAGCAATCAGCCCCAGCATTTT. It is translated as CASGLGRNSNQPQHF.

The V call is TRBV29-1, the J call TRBJ2-7; perhaps TRBD2 as D (6 bases). V was trimmed by 7 bases and J by 4 bases, leaving 20 bases between them. Germline V gene data show CDR1 as SQVTM and CDR2 as ANQGSEA. The CDR3 consists of 14 residues. The CDR3 coding sequence is TGCAGCGGTGCGTGGGTTAGCGGCAAGTACGAGCAGTACTTC. It encodes CSGAWVSGKYEQYF.

The chain combines TRBV6-2 or TRBV6-3 with TRBJ1-2; 8 bases match TRBD1. The CDR3 contains 15 residues. The V gene's germline CDR1 is MNHEY and CDR2 SVGEGT. V trimming: 5 bases; J trimming: 6 bases; junction bases outside the gene matches: 11. CDR3: CASSTRTGSLNGYTF. For the CDR3, the DNA is TGTGCCAGCAGTACCCGGACAGGGTCTCTCAATGGCTACACCTTC.

This chain links TRBV12-3 or TRBV12-4 with TRBJ1-2, with a possible D match to TRBD1 (6 bases). Trimming cost V 6 bases and J 4 bases, with 12 bases left between them. The CDR3 contains 13 residues. DNA of the CDR3: TGTGCCAGCAGAAAAGGGGGAGGCTATGGCTACACCTTC. Its translation: CASRKGGGYGYTF.

The chain is built from TRBV3-1 (or the pseudogene TRBV3-2) and TRBJ2-7, with 11 positions matching TRBD2. The germline CDR1 and CDR2 sequences are LGHDT and YNNKEL (reference sequence). Trimming took 4 bases from V and 3 from J; bases not matched to a gene: 5. The CDR3 covers 15 residues. The CDR3 nucleotides read TGTGCCAGCAGCCGTGTCCTAGCGGGGGGCTACGAGCAGTACTTC. Its translation: CASSRVLAGGYEQYF.

This sequence joins TRBV5-5 and TRBJ2-1; 8 bases are a match to TRBD2. V shed 1 base, J shed 6 bases, and the junction held 12 bases outside the gene matches. The CDR3 spans 17 residues. In germline, CDR1 is SGHKS, CDR2 YYEKEE (reference sequence). This CDR3 is CASSLRPSGSFVNEQFF. DNA of the CDR3: TGTGCCAGCAGCTTGCGTCCCAGCGGGAGTTTTGTCAATGAGCAGTTCTTC.

This clone occurred once. For the CDR3, the DNA is TGTGCCAGCCTTAAACCCAGGGGTGATCAGCCCCAGCATTTT. Protein: CASLKPRGDQPQHF. V is TRBV28 and J is TRBJ1-5; tentatively, D is TRBD1 (6 bases). Germline CDR1 reads MDHEN; CDR2 reads SYDVKM. V lost 8 bases, J lost 5 bases, and 16 bases lay in between. The CDR3 has 14 residues. Supplemented by reference TRBV28 and TRBJ1-5, the full variable domain reads DVKVTQSSRYLVKRTGEKVFLECVQDMDHENMFWYRQDPGLGLRLIYFSYDVKMKEKGDIPEGYSVSREKKERFSLILESASTNQTSMYLCASLKPRGDQPQHFGDGTRLSIL.

The J gene is TRBJ2-7, the V gene TRBV6-2 or TRBV6-3, with 7 positions matching TRBD2. Per the germline V gene, CDR1 is MNHEY and CDR2 is SVGEGT. The CDR3 totals 15 residues. Trimming removed 4 bases from V and 3 bases from J; junction bases left unmatched: 9. The CDR3 spells CASSLDASGYYEQYF. The DNA of the CDR3 is TGTGCCAGCAGTTTAGATGCTAGCGGCTACTACGAGCAGTACTTC.

Concerning this clone: Other DNA sequences in the sample encode the same CDR3. The gene calls are TRBV28 and TRBJ1-2, with a tentative D call TRBD1 (6 bases). Trimming took off 3 bases at V and 4 bases at J, with 6 bases between the two ends. The germline V gene has CDR1 MDHEN and CDR2 SYDVKM. CDR3 length: 12 amino acids. CDR3 residues: CASSLDSYGYTF. CDR3 nucleotides: TGTGCCAGCAGTTTGGACAGCTATGGCTACACCTTC.